This T cell receptor (beta chain) comes out of a study of spatial heterogeneity in lung cancer. Overall study context: Detection consistently yielded more beta chains than alpha chains. Each unique TCR and UMI combination was seen more than ten times on average in raw reads. Findings and limits, study-wide: At resection, ubiquitous expanded tumor TCRs appeared in blood more than at follow-up.

One entry per CDR3 protein, called by TCRdb with MiXCR from the 5' RACE reads. This table has tens of thousands of distinct CDR3 sequences, about 20% appearing once. The time point denotes: sample taken at primary tumor resection. Tumor, nontumor lung or frozen PBMC supplied whole RNA, sequenced without sorting. The donors comprised 60 to 85 untreated early-stage non-small cell lung cancer patients. In regard to this clonotype: Its antigen is undetermined.

Germline-derived CDR1 and CDR2 are DFQATT and SNEGSKA (reference sequence). The CDR3 is 14 residues long. The junction had 8 bases not matched to a gene; V was cut back by 4 bases and J by 9 bases. The chain is built from TRBV20-1 and TRBJ2-1; 11 nucleotides agree with TRBD2. Sequences were derived from PBMCs, sampled at surgery. This receptor was identified in a male donor with early-stage non-small cell lung cancer. CDR3 bases: TGCAGTGCTAAACTTAGCGGGAGGGCCGGTGAGCAGTTCTTC. Amino acid sequence: CSAKLSGRAGEQFF.